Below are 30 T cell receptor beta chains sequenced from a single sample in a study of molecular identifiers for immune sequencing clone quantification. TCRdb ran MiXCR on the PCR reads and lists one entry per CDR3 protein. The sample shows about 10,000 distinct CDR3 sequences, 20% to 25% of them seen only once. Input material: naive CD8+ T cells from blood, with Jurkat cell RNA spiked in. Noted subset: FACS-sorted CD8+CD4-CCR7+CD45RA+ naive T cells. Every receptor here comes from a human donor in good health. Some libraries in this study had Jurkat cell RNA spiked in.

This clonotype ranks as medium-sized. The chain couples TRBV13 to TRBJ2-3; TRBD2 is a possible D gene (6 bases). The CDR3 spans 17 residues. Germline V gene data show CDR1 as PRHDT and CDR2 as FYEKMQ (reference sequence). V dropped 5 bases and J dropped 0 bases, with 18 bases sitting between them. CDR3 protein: CASSLARSSRSTDTQYF. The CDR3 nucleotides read TGTGCCAGCAGCCTAGCGCGATCATCCCGTAGCACAGATACGCAGTATTTT.

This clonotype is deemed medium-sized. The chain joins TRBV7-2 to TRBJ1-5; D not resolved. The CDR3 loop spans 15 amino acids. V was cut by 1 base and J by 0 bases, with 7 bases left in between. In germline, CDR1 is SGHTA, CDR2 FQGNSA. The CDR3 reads CASSLGGNSNQPQHF. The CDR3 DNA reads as TGTGCCAGCAGCTTAGGAGGGAATAGCAATCAGCCCCAGCATTTT.

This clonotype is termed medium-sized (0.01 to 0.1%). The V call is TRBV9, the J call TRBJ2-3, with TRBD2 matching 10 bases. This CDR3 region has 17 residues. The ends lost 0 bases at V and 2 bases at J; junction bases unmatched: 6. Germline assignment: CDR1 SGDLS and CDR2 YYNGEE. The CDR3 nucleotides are TGTGCCAGCAGCGTAGGTCCGACTAGCGGGTACACAGATACGCAGTATTTT. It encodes CASSVGPTSGYTDTQYF. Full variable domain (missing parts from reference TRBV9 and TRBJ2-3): DSGVTQTPKHLITATGQRVTLRCSPRSGDLSVYWYQQSLDQGLQFLIQYYNGEERAKGNILERFSAQQFPDLHSELNLSSLELGDSALYFCASSVGPTSGYTDTQYFGPGTRLTVL.

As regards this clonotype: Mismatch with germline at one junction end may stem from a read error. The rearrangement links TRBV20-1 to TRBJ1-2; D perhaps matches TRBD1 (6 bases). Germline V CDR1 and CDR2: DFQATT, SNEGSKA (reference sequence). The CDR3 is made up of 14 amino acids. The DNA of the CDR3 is TGCAGTGCTAGAGAATTGACAGGTTACTATGACTACACCTTC. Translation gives CSARELTGYYDYTF.

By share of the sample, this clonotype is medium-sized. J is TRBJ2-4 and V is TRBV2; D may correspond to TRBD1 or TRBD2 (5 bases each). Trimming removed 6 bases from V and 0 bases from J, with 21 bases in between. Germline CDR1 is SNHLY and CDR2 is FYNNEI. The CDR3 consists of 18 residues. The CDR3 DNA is TGTGCCAGCAGCGTAGACAGCGGCTGGGGTCTAGCCAAAAACATTCAGTACTTC. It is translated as CASSVDSGWGLAKNIQYF.

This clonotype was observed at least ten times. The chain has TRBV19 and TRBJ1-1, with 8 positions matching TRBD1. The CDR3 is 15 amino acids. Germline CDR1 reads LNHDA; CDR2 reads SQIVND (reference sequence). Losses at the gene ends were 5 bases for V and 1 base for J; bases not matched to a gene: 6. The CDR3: CASSPQTGENTEAFF. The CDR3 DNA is TGTGCCAGTAGTCCCCAGACAGGGGAGAACACTGAAGCTTTCTTT.

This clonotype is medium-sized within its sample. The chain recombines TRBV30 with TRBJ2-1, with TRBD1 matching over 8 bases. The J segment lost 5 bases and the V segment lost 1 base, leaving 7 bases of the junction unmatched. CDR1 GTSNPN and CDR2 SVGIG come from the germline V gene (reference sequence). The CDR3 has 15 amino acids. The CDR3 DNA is TGTGCCTGGAGTGAAGGGACAGGCCCGAACAATGAGCAGTTCTTC. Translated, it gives CAWSEGTGPNNEQFF. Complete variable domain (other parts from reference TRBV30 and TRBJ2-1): SQTIHQWPATLVQPVGSPLSLECTVEGTSNPNLYWYRQAAGRGLQLLFYSVGIGQISSEVPQNLSASRPQDRQFILSSKKLLLSDSGFYLCAWSEGTGPNNEQFFGPGTRLTVL.

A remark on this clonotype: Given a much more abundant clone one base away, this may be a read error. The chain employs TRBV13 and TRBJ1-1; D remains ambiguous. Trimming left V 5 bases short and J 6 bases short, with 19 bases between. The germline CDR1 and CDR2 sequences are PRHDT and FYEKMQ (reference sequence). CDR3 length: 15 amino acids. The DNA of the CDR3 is TGTGCCAGCAGCCCGGCTTTGGTAGTTATGCCTGAAGCTTTCTTT. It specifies CASSPALVVMPEAFF.

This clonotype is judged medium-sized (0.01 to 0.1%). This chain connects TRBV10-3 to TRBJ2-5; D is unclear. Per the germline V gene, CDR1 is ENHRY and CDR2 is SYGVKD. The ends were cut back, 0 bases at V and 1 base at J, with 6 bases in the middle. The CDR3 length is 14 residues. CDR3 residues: CAISESLGQETQYF. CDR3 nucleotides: TGTGCCATCAGTGAGTCTCTCGGCCAAGAGACCCAGTACTTC.

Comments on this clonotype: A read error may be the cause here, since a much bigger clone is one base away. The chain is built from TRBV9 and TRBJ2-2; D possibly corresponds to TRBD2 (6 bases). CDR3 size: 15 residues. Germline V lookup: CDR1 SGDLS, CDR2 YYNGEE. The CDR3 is CASSPRGSNTGGLFF. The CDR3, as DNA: TGTGCCAGCAGCCCACGGGGTTCGAACACCGGGGGGCTGTTTTTT.

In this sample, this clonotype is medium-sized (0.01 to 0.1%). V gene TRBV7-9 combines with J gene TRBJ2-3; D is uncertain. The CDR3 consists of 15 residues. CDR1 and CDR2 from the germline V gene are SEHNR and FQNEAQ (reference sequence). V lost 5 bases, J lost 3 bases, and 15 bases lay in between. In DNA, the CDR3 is TGTGCCAGCAGCCCCCCGATCGCGACTACAGATACGCAGTATTTT. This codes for CASSPPIATTDTQYF.

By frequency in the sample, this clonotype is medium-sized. CDR3 loop: CASSQGRVYPSGTDTQYF. The CDR3 DNA is TGCGCCAGCAGCCAAGGACGGGTGTACCCGTCCGGCACAGATACGCAGTATTTT. The V gene is TRBV10-2, the J gene TRBJ2-3; D unresolved. Trimming cost V 6 bases and J 1 base, with 23 bases left between them. The CDR3 runs to 18 residues. Per the germline V gene, CDR1 is WSHSY and CDR2 is SAAADI.

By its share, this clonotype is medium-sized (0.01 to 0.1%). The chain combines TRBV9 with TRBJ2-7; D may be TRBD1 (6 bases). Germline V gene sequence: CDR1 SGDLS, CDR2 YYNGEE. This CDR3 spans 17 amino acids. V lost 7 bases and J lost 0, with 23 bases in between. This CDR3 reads CASAQGQGEQYSYEQYF. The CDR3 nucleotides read TGTGCCAGCGCCCAGGGGCAGGGTGAACAGTACTCCTACGAGCAGTACTTC.

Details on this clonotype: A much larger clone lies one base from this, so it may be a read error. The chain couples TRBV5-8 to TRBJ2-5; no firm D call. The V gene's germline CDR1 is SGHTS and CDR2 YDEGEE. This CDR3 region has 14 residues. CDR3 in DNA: TGTGCCAGCAGCCGCCCGACGAGCTTAGAGACCCAGTGCTTC. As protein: CASSRPTSLETQCF. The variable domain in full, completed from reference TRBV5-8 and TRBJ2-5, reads EAGVTQSPTHLIKTRGQQATLRCSPISGHTSVYWYQQALGLGLQFLLWYDEGEERNRGNFPPRFSGRQFPNYSSELNVNALELEDSALYLCASSRPTSLETQCFGPGTRLLVL.

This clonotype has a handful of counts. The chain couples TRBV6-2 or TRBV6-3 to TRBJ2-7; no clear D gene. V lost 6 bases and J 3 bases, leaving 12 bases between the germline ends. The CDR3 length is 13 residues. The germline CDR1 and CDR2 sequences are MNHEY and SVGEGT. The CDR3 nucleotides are TGTGCCAGCAGCGAGCAGGAGAACTACGAGCAGTACTTC. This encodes CASSEQENYEQYF.

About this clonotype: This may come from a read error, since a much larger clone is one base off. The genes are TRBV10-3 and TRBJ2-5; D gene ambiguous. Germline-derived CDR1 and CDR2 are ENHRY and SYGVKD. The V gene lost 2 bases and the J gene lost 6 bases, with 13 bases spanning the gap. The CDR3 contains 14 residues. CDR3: CAISEGKGRKTQYF. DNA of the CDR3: TGTGCCATCAGTGAGGGGAAGGGTCGGAAGACCCAGTACTTC.

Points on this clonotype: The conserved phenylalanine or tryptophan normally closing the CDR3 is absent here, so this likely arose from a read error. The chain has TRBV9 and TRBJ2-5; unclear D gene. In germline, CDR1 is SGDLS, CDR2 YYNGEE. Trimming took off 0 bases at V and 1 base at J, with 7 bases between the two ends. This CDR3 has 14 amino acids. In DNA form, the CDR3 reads TGTGCCAGCAGCGTAGAGTTGGGCCAAGAGACCCAGTACCTC. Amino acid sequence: CASSVELGQETQYL.

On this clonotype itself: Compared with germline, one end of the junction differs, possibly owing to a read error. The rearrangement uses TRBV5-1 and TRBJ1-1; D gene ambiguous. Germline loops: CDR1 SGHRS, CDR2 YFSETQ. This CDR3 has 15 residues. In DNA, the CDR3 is TGCGCTAGCAGCTCATTAGGGCTACTGGACACTGAAGCTTTCTTT. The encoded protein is CASSSLGLLDTEAFF. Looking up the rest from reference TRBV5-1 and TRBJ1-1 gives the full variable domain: KAGVTQTPRYLIKTRGQQVTLSCSPISGHRSVSWYQQTPGQGLQFLFEYFSETQRNKGNFPGRFSGRQFSNSRSEMNVSTLELGDSALYLCASSSLGLLDTEAFFGQGTRLTVV.

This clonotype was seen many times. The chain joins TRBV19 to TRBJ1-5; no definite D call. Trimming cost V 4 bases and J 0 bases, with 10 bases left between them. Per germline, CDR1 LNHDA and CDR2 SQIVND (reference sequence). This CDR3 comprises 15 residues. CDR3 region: CASSTGPYSNQPQHF. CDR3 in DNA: TGTGCCAGTAGTACCGGCCCATATAGCAATCAGCCCCAGCATTTT.

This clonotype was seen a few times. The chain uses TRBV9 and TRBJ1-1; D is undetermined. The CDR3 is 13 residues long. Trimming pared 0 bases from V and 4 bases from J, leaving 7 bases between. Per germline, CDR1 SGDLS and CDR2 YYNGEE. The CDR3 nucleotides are TGTGCCAGCAGCGTAGTAACGTCCACTGAAGCTTTCTTT. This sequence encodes CASSVVTSTEAFF.

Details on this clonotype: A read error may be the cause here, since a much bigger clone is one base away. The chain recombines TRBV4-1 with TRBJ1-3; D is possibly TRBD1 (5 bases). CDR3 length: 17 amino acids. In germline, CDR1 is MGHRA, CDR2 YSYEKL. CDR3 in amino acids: CASSQETQAGYENPIYF. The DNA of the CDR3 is TGCGCCAGCAGCCAAGAAACCCAGGCAGGGTATGAAAACCCCATATATTTT.

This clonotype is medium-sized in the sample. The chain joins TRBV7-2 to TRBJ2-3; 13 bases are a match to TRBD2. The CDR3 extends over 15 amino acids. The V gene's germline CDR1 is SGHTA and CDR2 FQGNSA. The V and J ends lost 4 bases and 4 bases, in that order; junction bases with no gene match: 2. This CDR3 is CASSSLAGGSDTQYF. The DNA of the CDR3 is TGTGCCAGCAGCTCACTAGCGGGGGGGTCAGATACGCAGTATTTT.

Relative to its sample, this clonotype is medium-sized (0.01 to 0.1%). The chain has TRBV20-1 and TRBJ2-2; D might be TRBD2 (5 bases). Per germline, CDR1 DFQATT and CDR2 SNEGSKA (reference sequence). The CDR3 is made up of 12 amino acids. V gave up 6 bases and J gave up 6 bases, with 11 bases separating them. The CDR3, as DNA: TGCAGTGCCCCTACGGAGGCCGGGGAGCTGTTTTTT. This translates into CSAPTEAGELFF.

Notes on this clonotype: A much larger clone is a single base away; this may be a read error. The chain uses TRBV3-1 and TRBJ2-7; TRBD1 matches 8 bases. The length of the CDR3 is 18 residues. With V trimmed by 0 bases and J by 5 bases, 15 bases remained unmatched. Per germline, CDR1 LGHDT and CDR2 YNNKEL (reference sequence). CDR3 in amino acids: CASSQDIPAGTGSDEQYF. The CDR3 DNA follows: TGTGCCAGCAGCCAAGATATTCCTGCCGGGACAGGTTCCGACGAGCAGTACTTC.

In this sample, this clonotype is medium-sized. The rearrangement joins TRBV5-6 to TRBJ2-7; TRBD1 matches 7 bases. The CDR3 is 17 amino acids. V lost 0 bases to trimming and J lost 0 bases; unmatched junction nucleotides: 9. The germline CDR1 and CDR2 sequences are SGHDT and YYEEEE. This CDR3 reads CASSLGNDRVLSYEQYF. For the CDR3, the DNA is TGTGCCAGCAGCTTGGGGAACGACAGGGTGCTCTCCTACGAGCAGTACTTC.

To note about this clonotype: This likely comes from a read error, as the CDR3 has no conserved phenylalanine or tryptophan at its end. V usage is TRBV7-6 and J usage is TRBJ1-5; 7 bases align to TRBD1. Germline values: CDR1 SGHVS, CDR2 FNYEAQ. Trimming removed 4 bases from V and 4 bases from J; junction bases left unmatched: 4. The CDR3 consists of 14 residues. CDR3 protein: CASSYGTENQPQHI. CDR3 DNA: TGTGCCAGCAGCTATGGGACAGAAAATCAGCCCCAGCATATT.

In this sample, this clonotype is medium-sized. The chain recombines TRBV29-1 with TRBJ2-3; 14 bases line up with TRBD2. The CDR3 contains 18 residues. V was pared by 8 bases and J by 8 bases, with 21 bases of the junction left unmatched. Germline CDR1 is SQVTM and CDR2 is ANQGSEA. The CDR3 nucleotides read TGCAGCATATACGGACTAGCGGGGGGAATCGTGTCTGCTCGTACGCAGTATTTT. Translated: CSIYGLAGGIVSARTQYF.

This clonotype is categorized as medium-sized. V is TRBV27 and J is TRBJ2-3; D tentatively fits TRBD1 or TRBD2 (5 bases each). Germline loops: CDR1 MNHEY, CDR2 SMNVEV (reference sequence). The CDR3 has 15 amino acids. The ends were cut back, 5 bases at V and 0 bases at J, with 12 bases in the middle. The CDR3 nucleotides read TGTGCCAGCAGTATTTGGGACGGGAGCACAGATACGCAGTATTTT. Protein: CASSIWDGSTDTQYF.

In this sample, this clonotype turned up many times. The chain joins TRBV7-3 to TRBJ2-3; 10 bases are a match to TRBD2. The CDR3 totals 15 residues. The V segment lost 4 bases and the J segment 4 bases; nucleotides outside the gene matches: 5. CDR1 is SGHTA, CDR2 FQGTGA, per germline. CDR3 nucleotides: TGTGCCAGCAGCTCAACCGGGACTAGCGCAGATACGCAGTATTTT. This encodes CASSSTGTSADTQYF.

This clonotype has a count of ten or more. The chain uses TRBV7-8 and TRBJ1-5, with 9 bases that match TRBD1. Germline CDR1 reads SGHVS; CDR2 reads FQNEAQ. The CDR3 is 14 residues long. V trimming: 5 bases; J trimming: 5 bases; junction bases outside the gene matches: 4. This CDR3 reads CASSTGTGYQPQHF. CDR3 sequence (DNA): TGTGCCAGCAGCACCGGGACAGGGTATCAGCCCCAGCATTTT. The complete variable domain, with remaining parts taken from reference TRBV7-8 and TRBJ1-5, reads GAGVSQSPRYKVAKRGQDVALRCDPISGHVSLFWYQQALGQGPEFLTYFQNEAQLDKSGLPSDRFFAERPEGSVSTLKIQRTQQEDSAVYLCASSTGTGYQPQHFGDGTRLSIL.